This T cell receptor (beta chain) emerged from a study of blood T cells in healthy people across ages. Findings and caveats of the study: Lack of knowledge of donor CMV status possibly confounded expanded clonotype changes.

Alongside a J-beta primer mix, a sample-barcoded 5' primer served in a second PCR lasting about 7 to 11 cycles. At least 2.5 million CDR3-containing paired-end reads were obtained per sample. TCRdb called the 5' RACE reads again in MiXCR, with one record for every CDR3 protein. The profile shows hundreds of thousands of distinct CDR3 sequences, 58% of them singletons. Note on this clonotype: No antigen is known for it.

Total RNA extraction produced at least 5.5 micrograms (per sample) for the study. Germline V gene lookup returns CDR1 MNHEY and CDR2 SVGEGT. Trimming cost V 5 bases and J 4 bases, with 16 bases left between them. The CDR3 loop spans 15 amino acids. The rearrangement links TRBV6-2 or TRBV6-3 to TRBJ2-3; the D gene is possibly TRBD1 (8 bases). The source of this sequence is a man aged 25-45 years in good health. What was sequenced was blood. The CDR3 loop is CASSPWTGRADTQYF. CDR3 sequence (DNA): TGTGCCAGCAGTCCTTGGACAGGGAGGGCAGATACGCAGTATTTT.